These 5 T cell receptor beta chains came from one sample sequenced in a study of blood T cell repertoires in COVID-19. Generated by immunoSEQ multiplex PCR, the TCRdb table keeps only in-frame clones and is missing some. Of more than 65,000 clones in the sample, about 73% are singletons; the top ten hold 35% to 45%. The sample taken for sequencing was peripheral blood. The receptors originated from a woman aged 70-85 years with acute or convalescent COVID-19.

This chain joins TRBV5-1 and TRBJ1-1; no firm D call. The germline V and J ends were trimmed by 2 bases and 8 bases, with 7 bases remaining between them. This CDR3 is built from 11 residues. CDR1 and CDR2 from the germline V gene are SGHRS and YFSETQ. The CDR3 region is CASSFREEAFF. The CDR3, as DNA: TGCGCCAGCAGCTTCCGGGAAGAAGCTTTCTTT.

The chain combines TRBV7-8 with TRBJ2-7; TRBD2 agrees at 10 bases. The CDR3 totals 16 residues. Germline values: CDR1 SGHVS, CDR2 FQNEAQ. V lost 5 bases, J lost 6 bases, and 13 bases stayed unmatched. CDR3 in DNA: TGTGCCAGCAGCCCGATAGTAAGCGGGGGGGCTTCCGAGCAGTACTTC. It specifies CASSPIVSGGASEQYF.

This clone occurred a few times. The CDR3 DNA follows: TGTGCCAGCAGCGAGCGGGACAGGGGGCCCTATGGCTACACCTTC. This gives the protein CASSERDRGPYGYTF. The chain links TRBV21-1 to TRBJ1-2; the tabulated D call, TRBD1, remains unverified against the DNA. TRBV21-1 has pseudogene status. This CDR3 spans 15 amino acids.

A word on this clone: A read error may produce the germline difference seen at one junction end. Here the CDR3 reads CASRQGDRAYGYTF. CDR3 DNA sequence: TGTGCCAGCAGGCAAGGGGACAGGGCCTATGGCTACACCTTC. This sequence joins TRBV4-2 and TRBJ1-2; TRBD1 agrees at 9 bases. CDR1 and CDR2 (germline): LGHNA, YNFKEQ. The CDR3 spans 14 residues.

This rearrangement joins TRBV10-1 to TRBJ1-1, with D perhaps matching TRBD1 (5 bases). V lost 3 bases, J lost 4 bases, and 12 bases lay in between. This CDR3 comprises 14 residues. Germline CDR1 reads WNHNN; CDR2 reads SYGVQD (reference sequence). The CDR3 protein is CASSDTGGRTEAFF. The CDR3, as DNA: TGCGCCAGCAGTGATACCGGGGGTCGCACTGAAGCTTTCTTT.